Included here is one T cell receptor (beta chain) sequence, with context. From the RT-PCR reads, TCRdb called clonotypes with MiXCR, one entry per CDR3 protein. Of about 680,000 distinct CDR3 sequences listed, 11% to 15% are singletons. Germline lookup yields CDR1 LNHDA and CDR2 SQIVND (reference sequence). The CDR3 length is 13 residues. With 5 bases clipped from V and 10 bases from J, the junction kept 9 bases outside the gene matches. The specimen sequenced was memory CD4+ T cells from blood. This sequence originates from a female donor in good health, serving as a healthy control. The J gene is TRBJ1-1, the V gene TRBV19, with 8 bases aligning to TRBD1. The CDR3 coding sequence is TGTGCCAGTAGTTCCCAGGGGGCGGCGGGAGCTTTCTTT. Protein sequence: CASSSQGAAGAFF.